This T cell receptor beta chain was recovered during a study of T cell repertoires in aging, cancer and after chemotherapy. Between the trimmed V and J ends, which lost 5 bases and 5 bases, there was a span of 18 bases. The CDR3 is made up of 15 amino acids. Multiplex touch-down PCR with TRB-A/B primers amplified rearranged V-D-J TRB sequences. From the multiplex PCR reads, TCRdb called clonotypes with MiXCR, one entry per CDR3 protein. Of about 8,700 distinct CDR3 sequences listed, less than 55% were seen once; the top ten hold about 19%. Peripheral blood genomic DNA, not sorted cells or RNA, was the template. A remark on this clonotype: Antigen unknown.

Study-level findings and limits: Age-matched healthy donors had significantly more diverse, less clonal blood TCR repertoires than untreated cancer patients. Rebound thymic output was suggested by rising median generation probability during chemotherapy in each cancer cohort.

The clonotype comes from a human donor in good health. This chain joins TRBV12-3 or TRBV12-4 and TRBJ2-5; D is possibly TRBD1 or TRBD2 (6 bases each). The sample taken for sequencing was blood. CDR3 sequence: CASSEAPGARETQYF. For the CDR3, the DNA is TGTGCCAGCAGTGAAGCGCCGGGGGCTCGCGAGACCCAGTACTTC.